This TCR beta chain was recovered during a study of CD8 T cells in ankylosing spondylitis. The germline V and J ends were trimmed by 2 bases and 5 bases, with 7 bases remaining between them. Germline V CDR1 and CDR2: SEHNR, FQNEAQ (reference sequence). The CDR3 totals 13 residues. This clonotype was seen ten or more times. Its antigen is undetermined. Making use of molecular barcodes, quantitative 5'-RACE generated TCR beta libraries. TCRdb re-called the 5' RACE reads with MiXCR, one entry per CDR3 protein. This table holds approximately 90,000 distinct CDR3 sequences, 7.5% to 9% found once. Points from the study as a whole: Researchers report that disease-linked clones proved CD8+ and relatively rare in peripheral blood. Reportedly, matched ankylosing spondylitis synovial fluid was significantly enriched for disease-linked clones. Seven to nine highly homologous variants formed a TCR beta motif that appeared characteristic of ankylosing spondylitis blood.

The chain is built from TRBV7-9 and TRBJ1-5; D perhaps matches TRBD1 (6 bases). Sequenced material: blood, either unsorted or a sorted T cell fraction (not recorded which). The source is a male donor with ankylosing spondylitis or in good health (not recorded which). The CDR3 loop reads CASSLRGDQPQHF. The CDR3, as DNA: TGTGCCAGCAGCTTAAGGGGGGATCAGCCCCAGCATTTT.